The 20 T cell receptor beta chains below were found in one sample sequenced in a study of brain T cells in children with intractable seizures (dated by TCRdb to 2020 to 2023). The library came from the immunoSEQ multiplex PCR assay. TCRdb stores this immuneACCESS table with in-frame sequences only. Part of the clones is absent; in the studies checked, under half of the shortfall reflects unresolved V genes, and no reason is known for the rest. The sample yields about 320,000 clones; roughly 93% were counted once. The top ten clonotypes cover under 7% of the sample. Read against the paper, the sample's time point label means: blood from clinic visit 5 months post-surgery; TSC patient then seizure free. The sample consisted of peripheral blood, taken 4 to 6 months after surgery. These receptors were collected from a boy in the first two years of life with tuberous sclerosis and intractable seizures.

The V and J genes are TRBV9 and TRBJ1-6, with 8 bases lining up with TRBD1. The CDR3 is made up of 15 amino acids. Germline CDR1 SGDLS, CDR2 YYNGEE. V lost 4 bases, J lost 7 bases, and 7 bases stayed unmatched. CDR3 region: CASSTQGAQNSPLHF. The CDR3 bases are TGTGCCAGCAGCACGCAGGGGGCGCAGAATTCACCCCTCCACTTT.

The J gene is TRBJ2-3, the V gene TRBV25-1; no firm D call. The CDR3 has 11 amino acids. The germline V and J ends were trimmed by 3 bases and 6 bases, with 4 bases remaining between them. Germline-derived CDR1 and CDR2 are MGHDK and SYGVNS. The CDR3, as DNA: TGTGCCAGCAGTGACAGGGATACGCAGTATTTT. Its protein is CASSDRDTQYF.

This clone occurred once. V gene TRBV4-2 combines with J gene TRBJ2-1; no definite D call. This CDR3 is built from 13 residues. The V end was cut by 4 bases, the J end by 7 bases, with 11 bases between. Germline CDR1 and CDR2: LGHNA and YNFKEQ. The CDR3 here is CASSPSAGNEQFF. CDR3 sequence (DNA): TGTGCCAGCAGCCCGAGCGCCGGGAATGAGCAGTTCTTC.

The V call is TRBV11-1, the J call TRBJ2-1, with 9 bases fitting TRBD2. Per the germline V gene, CDR1 is SGHAT and CDR2 is FQDESV (reference sequence). Germline trimming cut 5 bases from V and 0 bases from J; bases unmatched to any gene: 2. There are 15 residues in the CDR3. CDR3 in DNA: TGTGCCAGCAGCCTTAGCGGGAGCTCCTACAATGAGCAGTTCTTC. Amino acid sequence: CASSLSGSSYNEQFF.

The chain combines TRBV30 with TRBJ2-7, with 7 bases fitting TRBD1. CDR3 size: 15 residues. The ends lost 2 bases at V and 4 bases at J; junction bases unmatched: 11. Germline CDR1 and CDR2: GTSNPN and SVGIG (reference sequence). The CDR3 DNA follows: TGTGCCTGGAGTTTCCTCGGGACAGCGAAATACGAGCAGTACTTC. Translation: CAWSFLGTAKYEQYF.

This clone was detected once. The CDR3 DNA is TGTGCCAGCAGTTTTGCTCGCACAGATACGCAGTATTTT. It specifies CASSFARTDTQYF. The V call is TRBV12-3 or TRBV12-4, the J call TRBJ2-3; D gene ambiguous. Trimming left V 3 bases short and J 1 base short, with 5 bases between. This CDR3 contains 13 residues.

This clone was seen once. J is TRBJ1-4 and V is TRBV2, with D uncertain. The CDR3 contains 15 residues. V lost 1 base and J lost 3, with 9 bases in between. Germline CDR1 and CDR2: SNHLY and FYNNEI. CDR3 coding DNA: TGTGCCAGCAGTGAAGGAACGGTCTCTAATGAAAAACTGTTTTTT. It is translated as CASSEGTVSNEKLFF.

The CDR3 DNA is TGTGCCAGCAGCAAAGGGACTACCCTAACCTCCTACGAGCAGTACTTC. It yields the protein CASSKGTTLTSYEQYF. The V and J genes are TRBV11-3 and TRBJ2-7; TRBD2 matches at 7 bases. The CDR3 extends over 16 amino acids. V lost 5 bases, J lost 0 bases, and 10 bases stayed unmatched. Germline V lookup: CDR1 SGHNT, CDR2 YENEEA.

V gene TRBV3-1 (or the pseudogene TRBV3-2) combines with J gene TRBJ1-3; 10 bases agree with TRBD1. The CDR3 is made up of 16 amino acids. With 3 bases clipped from V and 2 bases from J, the junction kept 4 bases outside the gene matches. CDR1 is LGHDT and CDR2 is YNNKEL in the germline V gene (reference sequence). The CDR3 region has the DNA TGTGCCAGCAGCCACCTTGGGACAGGGGCTGGAAACACCATATATTTT. Its protein product is CASSHLGTGAGNTIYF.

The chain carries TRBV11-2 and TRBJ1-3, with D perhaps matching TRBD1 (5 bases). V was shortened by 1 base and J by 4 bases, with 14 bases between the two germline ends. The CDR3 has 16 residues. Germline V gives CDR1 SGHAT, CDR2 FQNNGV. The CDR3 nucleotides are TGTGCCAGCAGCTTAGTAGCTGGGGCGAAAGGAAACACCATATATTTT. Translation gives CASSLVAGAKGNTIYF.

This clone was detected once. The chain combines TRBV18 with TRBJ1-5; 8 bases are a match to TRBD1. CDR1 and CDR2 from the germline V gene are KGHSH and LQKENI. The trim removed 4 bases at V and 2 bases at J, leaving 7 bases unmatched. CDR3 length: 16 amino acids. This CDR3 reads CASSLGQGGGNQPQHF. The CDR3 DNA sequence: TGTGCCAGCTCACTCGGACAGGGCGGAGGCAATCAGCCCCAGCATTTT.

This chain uses TRBV7-2 with TRBJ2-1, with TRBD2 matching 7 bases. Germline CDR1 reads SGHTA; CDR2 reads FQGNSA. With 4 bases clipped from V and 0 bases from J, the junction kept 3 bases outside the gene matches. CDR3 size: 15 residues. CDR3 sequence reads: CASSSTSDSYNEQFF. Here the CDR3 DNA reads TGTGCCAGCAGCTCTACTAGCGACTCCTACAATGAGCAGTTCTTC. The variable domain in full, completed from reference TRBV7-2 and TRBJ2-1, reads GAGVSQSPSNKVTEKGKDVELRCDPISGHTALYWYRQSLGQGLEFLIYFQGNSAPDKSGLPSDRFSAERTGGSVSTLTIQRTQQEDSAVYLCASSSTSDSYNEQFFGPGTRLTVL.

The chain employs TRBV7-6 and TRBJ2-3, with a possible D match to TRBD2 (5 bases). Germline CDR1 is SGHVS and CDR2 is FNYEAQ. The length of the CDR3 is 15 residues. Trimming took off 4 bases at V and 4 bases at J, with 15 bases between the two ends. The DNA for the CDR3 is TGTGCCAGCAGCTCCTGGACCGGAGGCCCAGATACGCAGTATTTT. As protein: CASSSWTGGPDTQYF.

The CDR3 nucleotides are TGCGCCAGCAGCTTACTCGACAGGGCGGGGGAAAAACTGTTTTTT. Protein: CASSLLDRAGEKLFF. The chain is built from TRBV5-1 and TRBJ1-4, with 7 nucleotides matching TRBD1. V lost 2 bases, J lost 8 bases, and 9 bases stayed unmatched. CDR3 length equals 15 residues. From germline, CDR1 is SGHRS and CDR2 YFSETQ.

The gene calls are TRBV7-6 and TRBJ2-5, with D uncertain. Deletions cut 5 bases from V and 2 bases from J, with 12 bases between. This CDR3 has 14 residues. Germline CDR1 SGHVS, CDR2 FNYEAQ. CDR3 bases: TGTGCCAGCAGCGCCCGCCTGAAACAAGAGACCCAGTACTTC. This codes for CASSARLKQETQYF.

The gene calls are TRBV2 and TRBJ1-2, with no clear D. The CDR3 runs to 16 residues. Germline V gives CDR1 SNHLY, CDR2 FYNNEI. V dropped 2 bases and J dropped 0 bases, with 13 bases sitting between them. CDR3 bases: TGTGCCAGCAGTGAAATTTTTAGACTAGCTAACTATGGCTACACCTTC. This sequence encodes CASSEIFRLANYGYTF.

V usage is TRBV29-1 and J usage is TRBJ2-1, with D maybe TRBD2 (6 bases). This CDR3 contains 14 residues. V was trimmed by 2 bases and J by 4 bases, leaving 12 bases between them. Per the germline V gene, CDR1 is SQVTM and CDR2 is ANQGSEA. The CDR3 nucleotides are TGCAGCGTTGAATCGCGGGAACAGTACAATGAGCAGTTCTTC. The encoded protein is CSVESREQYNEQFF.

This clone was counted once. This rearrangement joins TRBV9 to TRBJ2-1, with D hard to call. V dropped 0 bases and J dropped 6 bases, with 13 bases sitting between them. CDR3 length: 15 amino acids. Germline V CDR1 and CDR2: SGDLS, YYNGEE. The CDR3 DNA is TGTGCCAGCAGCGTAGTTCAGACCCACGGCAATGAGCAGTTCTTC. Translation gives CASSVVQTHGNEQFF.

The J gene is TRBJ2-1, the V gene TRBV10-2; D is perhaps TRBD1 (5 bases). Per germline, CDR1 WSHSY and CDR2 SAAADI. V was cut by 6 bases and J by 5 bases, with 11 bases left in between. The CDR3 has 13 amino acids. The CDR3 is CASRGPTDNEQFF. CDR3 bases: TGCGCCAGCAGGGGGCCTACCGACAATGAGCAGTTCTTC.

The chain links TRBV4-1 to TRBJ2-7; D remains unclear. Between the trimmed V and J ends, which lost 0 bases and 6 bases, there was a span of 12 bases. Germline V gene lookup returns CDR1 MGHRA and CDR2 YSYEKL. The CDR3 is 14 amino acids. The CDR3 is CASSQEGFFGEQYF. CDR3 DNA sequence: TGCGCCAGCAGCCAAGAGGGGTTCTTTGGCGAGCAGTACTTC.